This TCR beta chain is from a study of CD8+ T cells in alopecia areata. Study background: Treated individuals took tofacitinib by mouth, 5 to 10 mg twice daily. General study points: Baseline CD8+ expansion's link to response remains uncertain, as there was one nonresponder. Numerous clones, expanded in lesions, remained in scalp and blood during tofacitinib. On tofacitinib, scalp clonality and expanded CD8+ clones among top 100 fell significantly.

In germline, CDR1 is MGHRA, CDR2 YSYEKL. The CDR3 has 13 amino acids. The V and J ends lost 2 bases and 4 bases respectively, with 7 bases between them. RNA extraction was followed by reverse transcription into cDNA, which acted as the sequencing template. The table came from immunoSEQ multiplex PCR; TCRdb's copy has only in-frame clones and leaves some out. The table has under 200,000 clones, 60% to 75% seen once; the top ten hold 14%. Described treatment: oral pan-JAK inhibitor, 5-10 mg twice daily. This clone was counted between two and nine times. Its specificity is not known. This sample comprised CD4+ T cells sorted from blood, obtained at week 24, from a patient treated with tofacitinib. The V and J genes are TRBV4-1 and TRBJ2-3; unclear D gene. The clonotype was recovered from a human donor with alopecia areata. CDR3 nucleotides: TGCGCCAGCAGCCAAAACGAGCCAGATACGCAGTATTTT. The encoded protein is CASSQNEPDTQYF.